The rows below give T cell receptor beta chains drawn from one sample of a study of blood T cells in healthy people across ages. TCRdb fed the 5' RACE reads into MiXCR, producing one record per CDR3 protein. The table lists 1.5 million to 2 million distinct CDR3 sequences, roughly two fifths of them singletons. Sequencing used blood. These receptors were obtained from a human donor in good health. The CDR3 runs from the conserved cysteine through the conserved F or W. Each record gives: CDR3 protein, CDR3 DNA, D gene, V gene, J gene, clone size, CDR3 length. A D gene is named only where the DNA matches it firmly. Clone sizes are given selectively: once, few, many, or a class where the clone is expanded.

CAIRQGKDNSPLHF	TGTGCCATCAGGCAGGGGAAGGATAATTCACCCCTCCACTTT	-	TRBV10-3	TRBJ1-6	-	14
CSATGGSGNTDTQYF	TGCAGTGCTACGGGAGGCAGCGGGAACACAGATACGCAGTATTTT	TRBD2	TRBV20-1	TRBJ2-3	few	15
CASSSTALQGEGNQPQHF	TGCGCCAGCAGCTCGACGGCACTACAAGGGGAGGGCAATCAGCCCCAGCATTTT	-	TRBV5-1	TRBJ1-5	-	18
CASSQEGRVETQYF	TGCGCCAGCAGCCAAGAAGGCAGGGTGGAGACCCAGTACTTC	-	TRBV4-1	TRBJ2-5	-	14
CASSEVVGGGLGQPQHF	TGTGCCAGCAGTGAAGTCGTAGGAGGGGGCCTTGGTCAGCCCCAGCATTTT	TRBD1	TRBV6-1	TRBJ1-5	few	17
CASRWDGNTGELFF	TGTGCCAGCAGATGGGACGGCAACACCGGGGAGCTGTTTTTT	-	TRBV7-3	TRBJ2-2	-	14
CASNPITGRDTPYEQYF	TGTGCCAGCAACCCTATTACGGGCAGAGATACCCCCTACGAGCAGTACTTC	-	TRBV7-9	TRBJ2-7	-	17
CASRTDREGLSGANVLTF	TGTGCCAGCAGGACGGACAGGGAGGGCCTCTCTGGGGCCAACGTCCTGACTTTC	-	TRBV6-2/TRBV6-3	TRBJ2-6	many	18
CASIGTGGSPLHF	TGTGCCAGCATAGGGACAGGGGGTTCACCCCTCCACTTT	TRBD1	TRBV7-9	TRBJ1-6	-	13
CATSATLGGPGELFF	TGTGCCACCAGTGCTACCTTGGGAGGTCCCGGGGAGCTGTTTTTT	-	TRBV24-1	TRBJ2-2	-	15
CSAYRSSGANVLTF	TGCAGTGCTTACAGGAGCTCTGGGGCCAACGTCCTGACTTTC	-	TRBV20-1	TRBJ2-6	few	14
CVSSLGQGVQYF	TGTGTCAGCAGCTTAGGGCAGGGGGTTCAGTACTTC	TRBD1	TRBV7-3	TRBJ2-4	-	12
CASRDDNTEAFF	TGTGCCAGCAGGGACGACAACACTGAAGCTTTCTTT	-	TRBV25-1	TRBJ1-1	few	12
CASSEWTGGNGYTF	TGTGCCAGCAGTGAATGGACAGGGGGTAATGGCTACACCTTC	TRBD1	TRBV25-1	TRBJ1-2	-	14
CASSVRGVGQPQHF	TGTGCCAGCAGCGTAAGGGGTGTCGGTCAGCCCCAGCATTTT	-	TRBV9	TRBJ1-5	-	14
CASSTRGSGYEQYF	TGTGCCAGCAGCACGCGGGGGTCCGGCTACGAGCAGTACTTC	TRBD2	TRBV7-3	TRBJ2-7	once	14
CASSENGNYGYTF	TGTGCCAGCAGTGAAAACGGGAACTATGGCTACACCTTC	-	TRBV6-1	TRBJ1-2	-	13
CASSPGGGTGKTQYF	TGCGCCAGCAGCCCGGGTGGGGGCACTGGAAAGACCCAGTACTTC	-	TRBV4-1	TRBJ2-5	few	15
CASSDQGANDGYTF	TGTGCCAGCAGTGACCAGGGGGCGAACGATGGCTACACCTTC	TRBD1	TRBV6-4	TRBJ1-2	once	14
CASTEGQAAAYEQYF	TGTGCCAGCACCGAGGGACAGGCCGCCGCCTACGAGCAGTACTTC	TRBD1	TRBV6-1	TRBJ2-7	-	15
CSVVGGPNGYEQYF	TGCAGCGTTGTGGGGGGCCCCAACGGCTACGAGCAGTACTTC	-	TRBV29-1	TRBJ2-7	-	14
CATSDRTGGPPEQFF	TGTGCCACCAGTGATCGGACAGGGGGCCCCCCTGAGCAGTTCTTC	TRBD1	TRBV24-1	TRBJ2-1	-	15
CASSPPGLLGYTF	TGTGCCAGCAGTCCCCCGGGACTTTTGGGCTACACCTTC	-	TRBV28	TRBJ1-2	-	13
CASSQPGQGTGNTIYF	TGTGCCAGCAGCCAACCGGGACAGGGTACGGGAAACACCATATATTTT	TRBD1	TRBV3-1	TRBJ1-3	-	16
CASSPPFDDTQYF	TGTGCCAGCAGCCCCCCTTTTGATGATACGCAGTATTTT	-	TRBV7-3	TRBJ2-3	-	13
CAIRGHIETYEQYF	TGTGCCATCAGAGGACACATCGAGACCTACGAGCAGTACTTC	-	TRBV10-3	TRBJ2-7	-	14
CASSPPSGQGTNQPQHF	TGTGCCAGCAGCCCTCCTTCGGGACAGGGGACTAATCAGCCCCAGCATTTT	TRBD1	TRBV7-3	TRBJ1-5	-	17
CASTRGSFGDTQYF	TGTGCCAGCACTCGAGGCAGTTTTGGAGATACGCAGTATTTT	-	TRBV6-5	TRBJ2-3	-	14
CAWSASSLENTEAFF	TGTGCCTGGAGTGCGAGCAGCCTGGAGAACACTGAAGCTTTCTTT	-	TRBV30	TRBJ1-1	-	15
CASSQGGLSYGYTF	TGTGCCAGCAGCCAAGGAGGCCTAAGCTATGGCTACACCTTC	-	TRBV14	TRBJ1-2	-	14
CASIINSGGSDEQFF	TGTGCCAGCATCATAAATAGCGGGGGTTCAGATGAGCAGTTCTTC	TRBD2	TRBV5-6	TRBJ2-1	few	15